These 25 T cell receptor beta chains were all obtained from the same sample, sequenced in a study of shared clonotypes between healthy human individuals. Profiling relied on immunoSEQ multiplex PCR, and the TCRdb table lists in-frame clones only, not all of them. This table holds approximately 2.3 million clones, approximately 93% found once. Sequenced sample: naive CD4+ T cells from PBMCs. Subset given: CD45RA+ positively selected. The source of these receptors is a man in his late teens or twenties in good health. Some clones in this sample may be carry-over from other donors' samples.

V gene TRBV4-1 combines with J gene TRBJ2-5; D might be TRBD2 (6 bases). The CDR3 covers 14 residues. Germline CDR1 MGHRA, CDR2 YSYEKL. V lost 0 bases and J 7 bases, leaving 12 bases between the germline ends. The chain's CDR3 is CASSQDFGGRTQYF. The CDR3 DNA reads as TGCGCCAGCAGCCAAGACTTCGGGGGACGGACCCAGTACTTC.

This sequence joins TRBV28 and TRBJ2-5, with D unclear. V was shortened by 0 bases and J by 8 bases, with 7 bases between the two germline ends. The germline V gene encodes CDR1 MDHEN and CDR2 SYDVKM. This CDR3 is 12 amino acids long. The CDR3 here is CASSLWLGTQYF. In DNA, the CDR3 is TGTGCCAGCAGTTTATGGCTAGGAACCCAGTACTTC.

The CDR3 DNA reads as TGTGCCAGCAGCTTGGAGGTAAATTCACCCCTCCACTTT. This gives the protein CASSLEVNSPLHF. The rearrangement uses TRBV5-4 and TRBJ1-6; D is unresolved. This CDR3 region has 13 residues. The V end lost 0 bases, the J end lost 7 bases, and 5 bases lay between the germline ends. Germline CDR1 SGHNT, CDR2 YYREEE (reference sequence).

The chain links TRBV28 to TRBJ1-3; the D is unclear. CDR1 is MDHEN, CDR2 SYDVKM, per germline. Between the trimmed V and J ends, which lost 7 bases and 0 bases, there was a span of 7 bases. The CDR3 is 13 residues long. CDR3 amino acids: CASNGNSGNTIYF. CDR3 DNA sequence: TGTGCCAGCAATGGCAACTCTGGAAACACCATATATTTT.

The V and J genes are TRBV28 and TRBJ2-7, with D perhaps being TRBD1 or TRBD2 (5 bases each). CDR1 is MDHEN, CDR2 SYDVKM, per germline. The CDR3 is made up of 15 amino acids. V was cut by 5 bases and J by 4 bases, with 18 bases left in between. CDR3: CASSPRDGYLYEQYF. Written as DNA, the CDR3 is TGTGCCAGCAGTCCCCGGGACGGATACCTTTACGAGCAGTACTTC.

In regard to this clone: Compared with germline, one end of the junction differs, possibly owing to a read error. V is TRBV15 and J is TRBJ1-4, with D perhaps matching TRBD1 (5 bases). Per the germline V gene, CDR1 is LNHNV and CDR2 is YYDKDF (reference sequence). The length of the CDR3 is 14 residues. The CDR3 bases are TGTGCCACCAGCAGGGAAAAAACAGTTCCGCAAGGACACTTT. As protein: CATSREKTVPQGHF. The full variable domain, rest sourced from reference TRBV15 and TRBJ1-4, is DAMVIQNPRYQVTQFGKPVTLSCSQTLNHNVMYWYQQKSSQAPKLLFHYYDKDFNNEADTPDNFQSRRPNTSFCFLDIRSPGLGDTAMYLCATSREKTVPQGHFGSGTQLSVL.

V gene TRBV18 combines with J gene TRBJ2-1; D not certain. Looked up from germline, CDR1 is KGHSH and CDR2 is LQKENI. The V gene lost 9 bases and the J gene lost 8 bases, with 11 bases spanning the gap. This CDR3 contains 11 residues. The CDR3 sequence: CASSPWDEQFF. The CDR3 DNA is TGTGCCAGTTCTCCCTGGGATGAGCAGTTCTTC.

This clone was found a few times. The identical CDR3 is also encoded by other nucleotide sequences in the sample. The chain joins TRBV30 to TRBJ1-2; no firm D call. V dropped 3 bases and J dropped 2 bases, with 4 bases sitting between them. This CDR3 contains 11 residues. Germline V gives CDR1 GTSNPN, CDR2 SVGIG (reference sequence). In DNA, the CDR3 is TGTGCCTGGAGCGAAAACTATGGCTACACCTTC. It specifies CAWSENYGYTF.

V is TRBV28 and J is TRBJ2-3, with D unclear. This CDR3 spans 13 amino acids. V shed 5 bases and J shed 5 bases, with 11 bases lying between them. Germline V CDR1 and CDR2: MDHEN, SYDVKM. CDR3 protein: CASSLLGIDTQYF. The CDR3 region has the DNA TGTGCCAGCAGTCTCCTAGGGATAGATACGCAGTATTTT.

The rearrangement joins TRBV18 to TRBJ2-7, with 10 positions matching TRBD1. V lost 3 bases and J lost 4; bases outside the gene matches: 6. CDR1 and CDR2 from the germline V gene are KGHSH and LQKENI. The CDR3 is made up of 15 amino acids. This CDR3 reads CASSPLGQGSYEQYF. DNA of the CDR3: TGTGCCAGCTCACCGTTGGGACAGGGGTCGTACGAGCAGTACTTC.

The V and J genes are TRBV18 and TRBJ2-1, with TRBD2 matching 12 bases. This CDR3 is 16 amino acids long. Germline CDR1 is KGHSH and CDR2 is LQKENI. V was clipped by 3 bases and J by 4 bases; unmatched bases: 4. The CDR3 bases are TGTGCCAGCTCACCGGAGCTAGCGGGAGGGTACAATGAGCAGTTCTTC. It codes for CASSPELAGGYNEQFF. Filled out from reference TRBV18 and TRBJ2-1, the complete variable domain reads NAGVMQNPRHLVRRRGQEARLRCSPMKGHSHVYWYRQLPEEGLKFMVYLQKENIIDESGMPKERFSAEFPKEGPSILRIQQVVRGDSAAYFCASSPELAGGYNEQFFGPGTRLTVL.

The chain has TRBV6-1 and TRBJ2-7, with 7 bases aligning to TRBD1. The germline V gene encodes CDR1 MNHNS and CDR2 SASEGT. This CDR3 region has 14 residues. The junction had 7 bases not matched to a gene; V was cut back by 5 bases and J by 3 bases. The CDR3 is CASSSTGAGYEQYF. In nucleotides, the CDR3 is TGTGCCAGCAGTTCAACAGGGGCCGGCTACGAGCAGTACTTC.

The V gene is TRBV25-1, the J gene TRBJ2-7, with D possibly TRBD1 on 6 matching bases. The CDR3 length is 13 residues. The V gene lost 2 bases and the J gene lost 2 bases, with 7 bases spanning the gap. Germline V gene sequence: CDR1 MGHDK, CDR2 SYGVNS. CDR3 sequence: CASSENRAYEQYF. CDR3 in DNA: TGTGCCAGCAGTGAAAACAGGGCCTACGAGCAGTACTTC.

The V and J genes are TRBV5-1 and TRBJ2-7; 7 nucleotides align to TRBD1. The germline V gene has CDR1 SGHRS and CDR2 YFSETQ. Trimming removed 0 bases from V and 1 base from J; junction bases left unmatched: 4. There are 15 residues in the CDR3. CDR3 in amino acids: CASSLEDRISYEQYF. CDR3 nucleotides: TGCGCCAGCAGCTTGGAGGACAGGATTTCCTACGAGCAGTACTTC.

As regards this clone: The identical CDR3 is also encoded by other nucleotide sequences in the sample. This rearrangement joins TRBV2 to TRBJ2-5; TRBD1 matches at 7 bases. The V gene end was trimmed by 6 bases and the J gene end by 4 bases; junction bases not matched to a gene: 5. CDR1 SNHLY and CDR2 FYNNEI come from the germline V gene. The CDR3 loop spans 13 amino acids. CDR3 region: CASSDRDRETQYF. CDR3 nucleotides: TGTGCCAGCAGCGACCGGGACAGAGAGACCCAGTACTTC.

The V call is TRBV10-3, the J call TRBJ1-3; D possibly corresponds to TRBD1 (6 bases). The CDR3 is 15 residues long. CDR1 is ENHRY, CDR2 SYGVKD, per germline. V lost 6 bases, J lost 2 bases, and 14 bases lay in between. CDR3 sequence (DNA): TGTGCCATCAGGGAGGACAGAAAAACTGGAAACACCATATATTTT. Its protein product is CAIREDRKTGNTIYF.

This rearrangement joins TRBV7-9 to TRBJ1-1; the D is unclear. V gave up 1 base and J gave up 3 bases, with 9 bases separating them. The CDR3 length is 14 residues. The germline gives CDR1 SEHNR, CDR2 FQNEAQ (reference sequence). As DNA, the CDR3 is TGTGCCAGCAGCTTAGAGGCTGGGTACACTGAAGCTTTCTTT. It codes for CASSLEAGYTEAFF.

The chain is built from TRBV7-9 and TRBJ2-4; 8 bases are shared with TRBD1. This CDR3 has 15 amino acids. With 5 bases clipped from V and 3 bases from J, the junction kept 6 bases outside the gene matches. Germline assignment: CDR1 SEHNR and CDR2 FQNEAQ (reference sequence). In DNA, the CDR3 is TGTGCCAGCAGCCGTCCGGGGACAGGCAAAAACATTCAGTACTTC. Translation: CASSRPGTGKNIQYF.

The chain is built from TRBV19 and TRBJ1-5; D remains unclear. The CDR3 has 17 amino acids. The V end was cut by 5 bases, the J end by 2 bases, with 19 bases between. In germline, CDR1 is LNHDA, CDR2 SQIVND (reference sequence). The CDR3 protein is CASSPKTPRGRNQPQHF. The CDR3 DNA reads as TGTGCCAGTAGTCCTAAGACCCCCCGAGGCCGCAATCAGCCCCAGCATTTT.

This clone was observed a few times. The chain recombines TRBV29-1 with TRBJ1-2, with TRBD1 as a possible D gene (6 bases). Trimming cost V 4 bases and J 3 bases, with 12 bases left between them. In germline, CDR1 is SQVTM, CDR2 ANQGSEA. The CDR3 is made up of 13 amino acids. This CDR3 is CSVVEDSYYGYTF. The CDR3 bases are TGCAGCGTTGTAGAGGACAGCTACTATGGCTACACCTTC.

The chain combines TRBV11-2 with TRBJ2-3; D is ambiguous. V dropped 2 bases and J dropped 7 bases, with 7 bases sitting between them. The CDR3 contains 12 residues. CDR1 is SGHAT, CDR2 FQNNGV, per germline. The CDR3 nucleotides read TGTGCCAGCAGCTTATCGGTGAATACGCAGTATTTT. Translation gives CASSLSVNTQYF.

V usage is TRBV14 and J usage is TRBJ2-1, with a tentative D call TRBD1 (5 bases). This CDR3 is 15 amino acids long. Germline V gives CDR1 SGHDN, CDR2 FVKESK. The V end was cut by 1 base, the J end by 0 bases, with 7 bases between. CDR3 nucleotides: TGTGCCAGCAGCCAAGGGGGCGGCTCCTACAATGAGCAGTTCTTC. Translating it yields CASSQGGGSYNEQFF.

This chain connects TRBV5-1 to TRBJ2-5; TRBD2 aligns across 9 bases. The CDR3 is made up of 17 amino acids. Germline V gives CDR1 SGHRS, CDR2 YFSETQ. V lost 0 bases to trimming and J lost 2 bases; unmatched junction nucleotides: 8. The CDR3 reads CASSLAGSAGGQETQYF. The CDR3 DNA sequence: TGCGCCAGCAGCTTGGCCGGGAGCGCGGGAGGGCAAGAGACCCAGTACTTC.

The chain joins TRBV10-3 to TRBJ1-4; the match to TRBD1 covers 7 bases. There are 14 residues in the CDR3. Trimming took 6 bases from V and 5 from J; bases not matched to a gene: 6. Germline V gives CDR1 ENHRY, CDR2 SYGVKD. The CDR3 protein is CAISRQGENEKLFF. CDR3 DNA: TGTGCCATCAGCCGACAGGGTGAGAATGAAAAACTGTTTTTT.

As to this clone: This same CDR3 is encoded by further DNA sequences in the sample. The chain uses TRBV2 and TRBJ1-5, with TRBD1 matching over 7 bases. This CDR3 region has 15 residues. Germline assignment: CDR1 SNHLY and CDR2 FYNNEI. V lost 4 bases, J lost 0 bases, and 3 bases stayed unmatched. CDR3 sequence (DNA): TGTGCCAGCAGTGGGGGGACAGTTAGCAATCAGCCCCAGCATTTT. Its protein product is CASSGGTVSNQPQHF.